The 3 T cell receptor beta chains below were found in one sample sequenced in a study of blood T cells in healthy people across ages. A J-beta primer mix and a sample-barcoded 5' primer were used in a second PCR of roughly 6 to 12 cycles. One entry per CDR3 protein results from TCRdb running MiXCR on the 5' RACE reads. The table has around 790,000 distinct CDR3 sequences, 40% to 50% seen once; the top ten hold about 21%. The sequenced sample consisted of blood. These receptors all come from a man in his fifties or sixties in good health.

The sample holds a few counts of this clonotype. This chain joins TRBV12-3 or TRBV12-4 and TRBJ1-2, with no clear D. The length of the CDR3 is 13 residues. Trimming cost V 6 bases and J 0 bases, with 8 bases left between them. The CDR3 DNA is TGTGCCAGCAGCCCCAGCACTAACTATGGCTACACCTTC. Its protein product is CASSPSTNYGYTF.

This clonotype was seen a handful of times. The CDR3 region is CASIGAGGPSGYTF. DNA for the CDR3: TGTGCCAGCATTGGAGCAGGGGGTCCGAGTGGCTACACCTTC. The rearrangement uses TRBV6-2 or TRBV6-3 and TRBJ1-2, with TRBD1 matching 7 bases. The V and J ends lost 7 bases and 7 bases, in that order; junction bases with no gene match: 12. CDR1 MNHEY and CDR2 SVGEGT come from the germline V gene. There are 14 residues in the CDR3.

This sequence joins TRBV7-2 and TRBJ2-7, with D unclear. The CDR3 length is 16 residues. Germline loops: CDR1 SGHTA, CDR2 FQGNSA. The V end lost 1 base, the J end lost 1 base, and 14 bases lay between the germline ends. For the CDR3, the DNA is TGTGCCAGCAGCTTAGTGGGCAAAAGCCAGTCCTACGAGCAGTACTTC. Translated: CASSLVGKSQSYEQYF.